These 14 T cell receptor beta chains share one sample of origin, sequenced in a study of T cell responses to AZD1222 COVID-19 vaccine. Sequencing was performed with immunoSEQ multiplex PCR; in TCRdb, only in-frame clones are kept and a portion is missing. The table includes some 180,000 clones, approximately 92% detected once. The sample consisted of peripheral blood, taken 28 days after the second dose of the MenACWY control vaccine. These receptors all come from an adult who received the MenACWY meningococcal vaccine as a control.

The chain combines TRBV6-5 with TRBJ2-7, with D unclear. The V and J ends lost 8 bases and 6 bases respectively, with 17 bases between them. Germline V lookup: CDR1 MNHEY, CDR2 SVGAGI. This CDR3 has 13 residues. The CDR3 here is CASSSRIPPEQYF. CDR3 in DNA: TGTGCCAGCTCAAGTAGAATCCCCCCCGAGCAGTACTTC.

The chain links TRBV7-8 to TRBJ2-7; the D call may be TRBD1 or TRBD2 (5 bases each). This CDR3 contains 14 residues. The germline gives CDR1 SGHVS, CDR2 FQNEAQ. V lost 5 bases, J lost 7 bases, and 18 bases lay in between. CDR3 DNA: TGTGCCAGCAGCCCGGGACGGTCCCTCAGGGAGCAGTACTTC. Amino acids: CASSPGRSLREQYF.

J is TRBJ2-1 and V is TRBV7-9, with 7 bases that match TRBD2. Trimming cost V 3 bases and J 4 bases; bases outside gene matches: 3. Germline V CDR1 and CDR2: SEHNR, FQNEAQ (reference sequence). This CDR3 has 14 residues. The CDR3 DNA is TGTGCCAGCAGCTTTCCGGGGGGATACAATGAGCAGTTCTTC. It translates to CASSFPGGYNEQFF.

The chain employs TRBV24-1 and TRBJ2-2; D call uncertain. Germline V gene sequence: CDR1 KGHDR, CDR2 SFDVKD. Trimming pared 0 bases from V and 6 bases from J, leaving 10 bases between. This CDR3 has 15 amino acids. The CDR3 bases are TGTGCCACCAGTGATTTGCAGCTAGGCGCCGGGGAGCTGTTTTTT. This sequence encodes CATSDLQLGAGELFF.

This rearrangement joins TRBV19 to TRBJ1-1, with D uncertain. Germline V gene data show CDR1 as LNHDA and CDR2 as SQIVND (reference sequence). The V end lost 5 bases, the J end lost 10 bases, and 14 bases lay between the germline ends. The CDR3 is 12 residues long. DNA for the CDR3: TGTGCCAGTAGTCCCCGCGAACGGGGAGCTTTCTTT. Encoded protein: CASSPRERGAFF.

The chain couples TRBV11-3 to TRBJ2-1; tentative D call: TRBD2 (6 bases). The length of the CDR3 is 15 residues. V lost 8 bases and J 5 bases, leaving 19 bases between the germline ends. Germline V gives CDR1 SGHNT, CDR2 YENEEA. The CDR3 sequence: CASGYGGLTDNEQFF. CDR3 nucleotide sequence: TGTGCCAGCGGATATGGAGGGCTCACCGACAATGAGCAGTTCTTC.

This CDR3 reads CASSLPRGNTGELFF. The DNA for the CDR3 is TGTGCCAGCAGCTTGCCACGGGGCAACACCGGGGAGCTGTTTTTT. This rearrangement joins TRBV5-8 to TRBJ2-2, with D possibly called TRBD1 or TRBD2 (5 bases each). CDR3 length: 15 residues. Trimming removed 1 base from V and 2 bases from J, with 9 bases in between. The V gene's germline CDR1 is SGHTS and CDR2 YDEGEE.

The chain joins TRBV11-3 to TRBJ2-1, with D hard to call. V was pared by 3 bases and J by 8 bases, with 8 bases between. The CDR3 spans 12 residues. Germline CDR1 reads SGHNT; CDR2 reads YENEEA. CDR3 loop: CASSLGIDEQFF. For the CDR3, the DNA is TGTGCCAGCAGCTTGGGGATTGATGAGCAGTTCTTC. Drawing the rest from reference TRBV11-3 and TRBJ2-1, the complete variable domain is EAGVVQSPRYKIIEKKQPVAFWCNPISGHNTLYWYLQNLGQGPELLIRYENEEAVDDSQLPKDRFSAERLKGVDSTLKIQPAELGDSAVYLCASSLGIDEQFFGPGTRLTVL.

The chain combines TRBV15 with TRBJ1-1; TRBD1 matches 8 bases. The CDR3 is made up of 18 amino acids. CDR1 is LNHNV and CDR2 is YYDKDF in the germline V gene (reference sequence). Trimming cost V 1 base and J 3 bases; bases outside gene matches: 13. This CDR3 is CATSRGGGTGGADTEAFF. The CDR3 region has the DNA TGTGCCACCAGCAGAGGGGGGGGCACAGGGGGAGCGGACACTGAAGCTTTCTTT.

This clone has only one observation. The chain carries TRBV19 and TRBJ2-7; D is perhaps TRBD2 (5 bases). Germline lookup yields CDR1 LNHDA and CDR2 SQIVND (reference sequence). Trimming removed 2 bases from V and 0 bases from J, with 11 bases in between. The CDR3 spans 15 residues. This CDR3 reads CASSIKAEGSYEQYF. CDR3 DNA: TGTGCCAGTAGTATAAAAGCGGAAGGCTCCTACGAGCAGTACTTC.

This rearrangement joins TRBV27 to TRBJ1-1; D ambiguous. The CDR3 runs to 16 residues. From germline, CDR1 is MNHEY and CDR2 SMNVEV (reference sequence). V was shortened by 5 bases and J by 1 base, with 17 bases between the two germline ends. The CDR3 here is CASSDSGFRGNTEAFF. The CDR3 nucleotides read TGTGCCAGCAGTGACTCCGGCTTTCGGGGGAACACTGAAGCTTTCTTT.

This clone was seen more than once but under ten times. J is TRBJ1-2 and V is TRBV7-9, with TRBD1 as a possible D gene (6 bases). This CDR3 is built from 15 residues. CDR1 is SEHNR, CDR2 FQNEAQ, per germline (reference sequence). V lost 2 bases and J 8 bases, leaving 18 bases between the germline ends. The DNA for the CDR3 is TGTGCCAGCAGCTTAAGTAGGCCAGGGGCGAAAGGCTACACCTTC. This sequence encodes CASSLSRPGAKGYTF.

The chain has TRBV10-3 and TRBJ1-6, with TRBD1 matching over 10 bases. This CDR3 is built from 14 residues. From germline, CDR1 is ENHRY and CDR2 SYGVKD. The J segment lost 8 bases and the V segment lost 6 bases, leaving 4 bases of the junction unmatched. CDR3 coding DNA: TGTGCCATCAGGGGGACAGGGGAGGATTCACCCCTCCACTTT. This translates into CAIRGTGEDSPLHF.

This chain links TRBV19 with TRBJ1-4; D unresolved. CDR1 and CDR2 (germline): LNHDA, SQIVND (reference sequence). Trimming shortened V by 7 bases and J by 0 bases, and 12 bases separated the two germline ends. The CDR3 spans 15 residues. CDR3 loop: CASMTRSATNEKLFF. DNA for the CDR3: TGTGCCAGTATGACGAGGAGTGCAACTAATGAAAAACTGTTTTTT.